This T cell receptor (beta chain) was sequenced in a study of cytomegalovirus exposure and HLA in healthy donors. Study background: Researchers found that roughly 81% of some 400 genotyped donors fell within the Caucasian-associated ancestry cluster. Study conclusions and caveats: In a later analysis, HLA-C alleles had the fewest associated TCRs, DRB1 alleles the most. In a later analysis, productive TCRs from donors in an Asian-associated ancestry cluster reportedly carried fewer N-insertions than the cohort mean.

This PCR relied on a set of 60 Vbeta primers and 13 Jbeta primers. As processed by the authors: Some 11 million of the roughly 80 million unique TCR beta chains counted in a later analysis were shared. Assay used: immunoSEQ multiplex PCR; TCRdb lists only in-frame clones, some missing. V, J and clone size reflect that table, while D and trimming were determined from the DNA. The repertoire holds 100,000 to 120,000 clones, with over 9.5% as singletons. V gave up 1 base and J gave up 0 bases, with 13 bases separating them. Germline CDR1 MDHEN, CDR2 SYDVKM. The CDR3 sequence is 17 residues long. As regards this clone: The target antigen is unknown.

This chain connects TRBV28 to TRBJ2-4; D possibly corresponds to TRBD1 (5 bases). Sequenced material: PBMCs. The clonotype comes from a man in his forties in good health and CMV-seropositive. The CDR3 nucleotides are TGTGCCAGCAGTTTATCGTTAGGGGCCCAAGCCAAAAACATTCAGTACTTC. As protein: CASSLSLGAQAKNIQYF.